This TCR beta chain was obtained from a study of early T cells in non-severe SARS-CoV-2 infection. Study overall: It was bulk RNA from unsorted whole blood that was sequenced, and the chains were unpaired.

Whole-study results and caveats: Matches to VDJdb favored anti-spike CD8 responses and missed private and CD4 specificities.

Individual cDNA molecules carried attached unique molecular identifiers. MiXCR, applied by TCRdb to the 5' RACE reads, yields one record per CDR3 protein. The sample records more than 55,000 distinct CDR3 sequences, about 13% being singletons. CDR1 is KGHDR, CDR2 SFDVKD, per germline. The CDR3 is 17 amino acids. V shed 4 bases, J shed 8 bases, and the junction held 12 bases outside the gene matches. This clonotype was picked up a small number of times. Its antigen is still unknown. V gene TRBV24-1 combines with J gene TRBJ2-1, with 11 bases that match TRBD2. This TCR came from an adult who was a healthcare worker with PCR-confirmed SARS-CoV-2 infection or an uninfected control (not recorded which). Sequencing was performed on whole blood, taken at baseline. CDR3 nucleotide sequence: TGTGCCACCAGTGACCCCCTTCTAGCGGGAGGTAGGGATGAGCAGTTCTTC. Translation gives CATSDPLLAGGRDEQFF.